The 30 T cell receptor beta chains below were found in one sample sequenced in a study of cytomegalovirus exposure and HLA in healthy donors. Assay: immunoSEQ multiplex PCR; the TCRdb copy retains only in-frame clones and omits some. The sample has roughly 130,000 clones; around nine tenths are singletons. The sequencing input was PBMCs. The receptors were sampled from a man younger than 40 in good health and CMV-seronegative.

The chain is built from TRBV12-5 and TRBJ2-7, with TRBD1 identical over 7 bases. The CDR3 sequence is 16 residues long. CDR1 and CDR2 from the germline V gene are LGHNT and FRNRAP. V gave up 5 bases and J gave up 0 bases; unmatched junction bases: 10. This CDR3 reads CASGNTGARGSYEQYF. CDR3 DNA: TGTGCTAGTGGTAACACAGGGGCCCGTGGCTCCTACGAGCAGTACTTC.

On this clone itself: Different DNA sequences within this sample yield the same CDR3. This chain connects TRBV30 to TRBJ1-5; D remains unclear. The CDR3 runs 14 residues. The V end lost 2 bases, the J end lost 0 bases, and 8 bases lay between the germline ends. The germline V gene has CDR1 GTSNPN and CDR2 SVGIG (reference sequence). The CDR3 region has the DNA TGTGCCTGGAGTTCAGGTAATAGCAATCAGCCCCAGCATTTT. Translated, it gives CAWSSGNSNQPQHF.

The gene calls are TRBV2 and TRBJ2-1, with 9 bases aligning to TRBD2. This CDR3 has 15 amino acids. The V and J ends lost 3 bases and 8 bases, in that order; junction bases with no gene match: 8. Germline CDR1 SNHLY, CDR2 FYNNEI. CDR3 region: CASSEGLAYKDEQFF. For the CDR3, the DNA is TGTGCCAGCAGTGAGGGACTAGCCTACAAGGATGAGCAGTTCTTC.

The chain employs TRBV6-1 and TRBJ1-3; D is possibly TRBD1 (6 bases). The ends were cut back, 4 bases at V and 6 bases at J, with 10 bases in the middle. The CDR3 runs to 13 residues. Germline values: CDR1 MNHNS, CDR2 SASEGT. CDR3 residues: CASSVGTLNTIYF. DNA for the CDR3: TGTGCCAGCAGTGTCGGGACACTAAACACCATATATTTT.

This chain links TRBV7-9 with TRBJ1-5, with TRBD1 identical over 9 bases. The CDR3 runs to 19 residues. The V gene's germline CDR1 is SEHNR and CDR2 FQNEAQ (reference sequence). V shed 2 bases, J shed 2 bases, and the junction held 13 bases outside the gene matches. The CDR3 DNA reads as TGTGCCAGCAGCTTAACCTTTACAGGGGGCGGGAGTGGCAATCAGCCCCAGCATTTT. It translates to CASSLTFTGGGSGNQPQHF.

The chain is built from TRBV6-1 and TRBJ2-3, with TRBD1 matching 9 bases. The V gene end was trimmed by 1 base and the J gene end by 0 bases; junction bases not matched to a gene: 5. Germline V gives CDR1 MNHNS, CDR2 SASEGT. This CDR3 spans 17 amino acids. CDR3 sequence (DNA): TGTGCCAGCAGTGAAGAAACAGGGGGCGGTAGCACAGATACGCAGTATTTT. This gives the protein CASSEETGGGSTDTQYF.

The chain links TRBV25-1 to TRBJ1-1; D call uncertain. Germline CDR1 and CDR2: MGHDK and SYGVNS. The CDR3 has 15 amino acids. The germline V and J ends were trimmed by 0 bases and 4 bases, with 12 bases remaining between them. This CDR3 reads CASSEYGQILTEAFF. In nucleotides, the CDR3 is TGTGCCAGCAGTGAATATGGGCAGATCCTCACTGAAGCTTTCTTT.

The CDR3 DNA reads as TGTGCCAGCAGTGTCTCGGGTTTCATGAACACTGAAGCTTTCTTT. Its protein is CASSVSGFMNTEAFF. The rearrangement uses TRBV2 and TRBJ1-1; no reliable D call. V lost 4 bases to trimming and J lost 0 bases, with 12 bases between them. The CDR3 is made up of 15 amino acids. Germline V gene lookup returns CDR1 SNHLY and CDR2 FYNNEI.

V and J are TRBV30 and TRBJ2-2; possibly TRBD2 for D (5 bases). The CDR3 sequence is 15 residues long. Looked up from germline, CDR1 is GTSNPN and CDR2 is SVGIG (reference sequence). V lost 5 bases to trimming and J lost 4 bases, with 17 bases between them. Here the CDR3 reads CAWSHQLTSTGELFF. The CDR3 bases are TGTGCCTGGTCTCATCAATTAACTAGCACCGGGGAGCTGTTTTTT.

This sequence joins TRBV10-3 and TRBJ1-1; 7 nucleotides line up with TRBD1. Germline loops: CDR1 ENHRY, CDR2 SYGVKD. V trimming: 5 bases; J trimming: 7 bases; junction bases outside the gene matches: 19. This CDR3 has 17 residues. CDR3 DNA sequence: TGTGCCATCAGTATCGGTCGAGAACAGACAGGGTTTGGTGAAGCTTTCTTT. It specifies CAISIGREQTGFGEAFF.

The chain's CDR3 is CASSEPGQGVSATNEKLFF. Written as DNA, the CDR3 is TGCGCCAGCAGTGAACCGGGACAGGGGGTATCGGCAACTAATGAAAAACTGTTTTTT. The chain uses TRBV10-2 and TRBJ1-4; 11 nucleotides match TRBD1. J gave up 0 bases and V 3 bases, and 9 bases lay outside the gene matches. The germline V gene has CDR1 WSHSY and CDR2 SAAADI. This CDR3 is built from 19 residues.

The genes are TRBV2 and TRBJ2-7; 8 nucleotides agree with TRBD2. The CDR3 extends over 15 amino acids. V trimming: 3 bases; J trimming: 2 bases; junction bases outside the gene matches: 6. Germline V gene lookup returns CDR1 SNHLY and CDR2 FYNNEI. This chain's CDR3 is CASSETAGATYEQYF. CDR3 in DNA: TGTGCCAGCAGTGAGACAGCGGGAGCTACCTACGAGCAGTACTTC.

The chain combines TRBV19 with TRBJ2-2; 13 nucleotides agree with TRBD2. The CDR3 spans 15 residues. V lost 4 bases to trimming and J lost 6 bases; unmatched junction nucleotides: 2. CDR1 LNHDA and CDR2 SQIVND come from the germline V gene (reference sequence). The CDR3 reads CASSTGLAGAGELFF. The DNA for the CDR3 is TGTGCCAGTAGTACCGGACTAGCGGGAGCCGGGGAGCTGTTTTTT.

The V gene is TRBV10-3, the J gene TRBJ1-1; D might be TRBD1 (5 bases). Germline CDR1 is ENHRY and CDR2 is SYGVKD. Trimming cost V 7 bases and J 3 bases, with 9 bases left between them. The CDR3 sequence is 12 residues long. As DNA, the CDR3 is TGTGCCATCAAGGGGTGGGACACTGAAGCTTTCTTT. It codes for CAIKGWDTEAFF.

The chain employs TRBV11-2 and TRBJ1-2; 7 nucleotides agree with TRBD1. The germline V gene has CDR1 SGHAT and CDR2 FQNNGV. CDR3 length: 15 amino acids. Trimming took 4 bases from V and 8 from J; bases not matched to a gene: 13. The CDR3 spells CASSYLRTGLVGYTF. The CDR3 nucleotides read TGTGCCAGCAGCTACCTACGGACAGGTTTGGTCGGCTACACCTTC.

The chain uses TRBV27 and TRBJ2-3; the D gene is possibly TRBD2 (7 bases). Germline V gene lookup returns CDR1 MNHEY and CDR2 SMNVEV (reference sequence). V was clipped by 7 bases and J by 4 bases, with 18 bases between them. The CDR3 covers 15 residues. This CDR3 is CASTWIGGGADTQYF. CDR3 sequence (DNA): TGTGCCAGCACCTGGATTGGCGGGGGCGCAGATACGCAGTATTTT.

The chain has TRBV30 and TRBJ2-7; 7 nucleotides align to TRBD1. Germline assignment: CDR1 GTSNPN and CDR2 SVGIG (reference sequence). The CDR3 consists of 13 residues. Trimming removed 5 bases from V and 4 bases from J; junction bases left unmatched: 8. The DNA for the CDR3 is TGTGCCTGGGAGACAGGGCTCGGGTACGAGCAGTACTTC. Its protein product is CAWETGLGYEQYF.

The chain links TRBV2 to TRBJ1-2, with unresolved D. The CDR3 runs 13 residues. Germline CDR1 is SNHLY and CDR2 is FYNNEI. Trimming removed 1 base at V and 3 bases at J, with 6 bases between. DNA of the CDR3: TGTGCCAGCAGTGAAGATGGCTACTATGGCTACACCTTC. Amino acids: CASSEDGYYGYTF.

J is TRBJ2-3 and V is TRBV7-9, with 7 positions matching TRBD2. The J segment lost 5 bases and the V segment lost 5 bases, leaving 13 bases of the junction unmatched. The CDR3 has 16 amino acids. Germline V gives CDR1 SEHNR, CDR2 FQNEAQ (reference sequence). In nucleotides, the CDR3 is TGTGCCAGCAGCCTTCGGGACTACCGAGATAAAGATACGCAGTATTTT. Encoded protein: CASSLRDYRDKDTQYF.

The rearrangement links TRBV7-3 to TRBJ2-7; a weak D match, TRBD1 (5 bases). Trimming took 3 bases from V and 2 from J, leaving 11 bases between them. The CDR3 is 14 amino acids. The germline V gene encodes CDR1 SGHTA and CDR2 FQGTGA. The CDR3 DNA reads TGTGCCAGCAGCTTCAGTGGGGCCCCCTACGAGCAGTACTTC. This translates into CASSFSGAPYEQYF.

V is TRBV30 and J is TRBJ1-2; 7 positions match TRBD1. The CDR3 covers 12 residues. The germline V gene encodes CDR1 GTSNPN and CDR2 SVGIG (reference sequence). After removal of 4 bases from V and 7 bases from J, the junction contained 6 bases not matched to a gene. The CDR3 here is CAWTDRDRGYTF. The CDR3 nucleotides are TGTGCCTGGACTGACAGGGACCGTGGCTACACCTTC.

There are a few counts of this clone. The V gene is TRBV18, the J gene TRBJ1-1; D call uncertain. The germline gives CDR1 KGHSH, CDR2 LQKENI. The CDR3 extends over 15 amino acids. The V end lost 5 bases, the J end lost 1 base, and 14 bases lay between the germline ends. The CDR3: CASSDGKGGNTEAFF. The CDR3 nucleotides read TGTGCCAGCTCAGATGGGAAGGGAGGGAACACTGAAGCTTTCTTT.

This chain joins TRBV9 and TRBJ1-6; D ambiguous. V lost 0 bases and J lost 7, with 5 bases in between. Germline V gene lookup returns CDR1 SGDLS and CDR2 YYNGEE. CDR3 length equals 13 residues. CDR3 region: CASSVERNSPLHF. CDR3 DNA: TGTGCCAGCAGCGTAGAGAGGAATTCACCCCTCCACTTT.

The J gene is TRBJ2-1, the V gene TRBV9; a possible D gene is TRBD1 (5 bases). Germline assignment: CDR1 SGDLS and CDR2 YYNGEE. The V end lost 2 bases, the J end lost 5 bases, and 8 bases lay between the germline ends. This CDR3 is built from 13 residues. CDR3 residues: CASSVGLNNEQFF. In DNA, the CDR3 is TGTGCCAGCAGCGTGGGGCTAAACAATGAGCAGTTCTTC.

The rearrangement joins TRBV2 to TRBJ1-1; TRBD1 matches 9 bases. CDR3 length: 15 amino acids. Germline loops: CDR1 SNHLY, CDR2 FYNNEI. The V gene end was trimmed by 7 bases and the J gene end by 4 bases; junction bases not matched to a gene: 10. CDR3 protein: CASTGTGSFSTEAFF. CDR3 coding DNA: TGTGCCAGCACCGGGACAGGGTCGTTTAGCACTGAAGCTTTCTTT.

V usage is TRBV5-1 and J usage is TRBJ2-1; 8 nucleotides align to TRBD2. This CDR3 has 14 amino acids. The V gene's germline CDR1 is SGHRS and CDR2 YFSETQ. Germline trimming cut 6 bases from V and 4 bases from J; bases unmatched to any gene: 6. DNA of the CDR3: TGCGCCAGCACCTTAGCGGGAACTTACAATGAGCAGTTCTTC. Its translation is CASTLAGTYNEQFF.

The chain's CDR3 is CASSLGETGTGYEQYF. The DNA for the CDR3 is TGTGCCAGCAGCTTAGGGGAAACGGGGACAGGGTACGAGCAGTACTTC. The V call is TRBV7-2, the J call TRBJ2-7; TRBD1 aligns across 9 bases. V lost 1 base to trimming and J lost 4 bases; unmatched junction nucleotides: 8. The CDR3 has 16 residues. Germline loops: CDR1 SGHTA, CDR2 FQGNSA.

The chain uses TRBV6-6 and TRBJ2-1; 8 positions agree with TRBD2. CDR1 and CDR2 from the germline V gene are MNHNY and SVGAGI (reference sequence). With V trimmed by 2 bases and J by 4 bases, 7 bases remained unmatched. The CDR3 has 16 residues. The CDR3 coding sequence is TGTGCCAGCAGTTACGTGCCCGGGGGGGCTTACAATGAGCAGTTCTTC. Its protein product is CASSYVPGGAYNEQFF.

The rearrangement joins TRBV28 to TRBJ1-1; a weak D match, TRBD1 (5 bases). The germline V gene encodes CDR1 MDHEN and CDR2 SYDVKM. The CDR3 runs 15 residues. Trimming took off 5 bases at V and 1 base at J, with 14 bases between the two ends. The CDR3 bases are TGTGCCAGCAGTGCAGCAGGGATCCGGAACACTGAAGCTTTCTTT. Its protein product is CASSAAGIRNTEAFF.

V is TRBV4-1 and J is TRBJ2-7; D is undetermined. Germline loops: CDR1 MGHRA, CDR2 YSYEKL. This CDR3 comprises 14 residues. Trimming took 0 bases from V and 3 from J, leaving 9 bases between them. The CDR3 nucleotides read TGCGCCAGCAGCCAAGATCCCTCTTACTACGAGCAGTACTTC. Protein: CASSQDPSYYEQYF.